The 3 T cell receptor beta chains listed next were all sequenced from one sample in a study of blood T cell repertoires in COVID-19. Method: immunoSEQ multiplex PCR; TCRdb's copy keeps in-frame clones and lacks some. The sample contains more than 200,000 clones, around 82% of which appear only once. Input material: peripheral blood. These TCRs come from a woman older than 75 with active or convalescent COVID-19.

This rearrangement joins TRBV12-3 or TRBV12-4 to TRBJ1-1, with 7 bases aligning to TRBD1. The CDR3 spans 13 residues. V shed 5 bases, J shed 5 bases, and the junction held 5 bases outside the gene matches. CDR3 loop: CASSITGDTEAFF. The CDR3 DNA sequence: TGTGCCAGCAGTATCACAGGGGATACTGAAGCTTTCTTT.

V is TRBV6-5 and J is TRBJ2-5; the D gene is possibly TRBD1 (5 bases). This CDR3 comprises 13 residues. V shed 6 bases and J shed 0 bases, with 8 bases lying between them. From germline, CDR1 is MNHEY and CDR2 SVGAGI. CDR3 sequence reads: CASSPGYQETQYF. CDR3 bases: TGTGCCAGCAGCCCAGGGTACCAAGAGACCCAGTACTTC.

The chain is built from TRBV5-1 and TRBJ2-2, with D perhaps TRBD1 (5 bases). The germline V gene encodes CDR1 SGHRS and CDR2 YFSETQ. V lost 7 bases and J lost 1, with 14 bases in between. CDR3 length equals 15 residues. As DNA, the CDR3 is TGCGCCAGCCAATCACAGGTTTGGAACACCGGGGAGCTGTTTTTT. Translation: CASQSQVWNTGELFF.